The clone carrying this T cell receptor (beta chain) was observed a single time. Its antigen is not known. These data are taken from a study of long-term antiretroviral therapy in people with HIV. General study results and limits: The repertoire was dominated at all time points by clones expanded before ART.

CDR1 and CDR2 from the germline V gene are SEHNR and FQNEAQ (reference sequence). The CDR3 is made up of 15 amino acids. Trimming at V came to 5 bases and at J to 3 bases, leaving 7 bases not matched to a gene. Sampling of each donor yielded at least one pre-ART PBMC sample and at least two post-ART PBMC samples. They ran version v3.0 of the immunoSEQ assay at survey level. Libraries were prepared by immunoSEQ multiplex PCR; TCRdb keeps only in-frame clonotypes and omits some of them. Of 17,000 or so clones detected, 91% appear once; the ten largest clones hold about 9%. The material was unsorted PBMCs, obtained 0.3 years after starting antiretroviral therapy. The sequence was obtained from a man between 60 and 70 years old with HIV. The gene calls are TRBV7-9 and TRBJ2-7; the match to TRBD1 covers 10 bases. The DNA of the CDR3 is TGTGCCAGCAGCGTGGGACAGGGGTTCGTCTACGAGCAGTACTTC. Translation: CASSVGQGFVYEQYF.